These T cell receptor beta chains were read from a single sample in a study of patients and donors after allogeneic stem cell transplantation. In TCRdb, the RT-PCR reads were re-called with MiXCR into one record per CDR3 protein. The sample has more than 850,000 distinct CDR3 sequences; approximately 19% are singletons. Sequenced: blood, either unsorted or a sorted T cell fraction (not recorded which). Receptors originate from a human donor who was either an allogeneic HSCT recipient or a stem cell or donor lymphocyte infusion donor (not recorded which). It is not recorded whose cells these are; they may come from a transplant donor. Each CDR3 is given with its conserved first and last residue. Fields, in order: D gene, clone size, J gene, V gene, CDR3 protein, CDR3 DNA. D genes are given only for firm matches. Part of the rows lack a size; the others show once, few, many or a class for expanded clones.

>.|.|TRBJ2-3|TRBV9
CASSVRWGQGTDTQYF
TGTGCCAGCAGCGTTCGGTGGGGGCAGGGGACAGATACGCAGTATTTT
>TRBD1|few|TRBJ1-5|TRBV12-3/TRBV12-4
CASSSDREEDQPQHF
TGTGCCAGCAGTTCGGACAGGGAGGAAGATCAGCCCCAGCATTTT
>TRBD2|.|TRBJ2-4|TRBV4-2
CASRERDSINIQYF
TGTGCCAGCAGGGAGCGGGACTCCATAAACATTCAGTACTTC
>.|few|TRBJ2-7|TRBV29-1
CSVAQRPYEQYF
TGCAGCGTTGCGCAGAGACCCTACGAGCAGTACTTC
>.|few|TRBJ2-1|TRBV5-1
CASSLGSGSDEQFF
TGCGCCAGCAGCTTGGGTTCGGGTTCGGATGAGCAGTTCTTC
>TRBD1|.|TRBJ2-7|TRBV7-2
CASSLEVRGNEQYF
TGTGCCAGCAGCTTAGAAGTCAGGGGGAACGAGCAGTACTTC
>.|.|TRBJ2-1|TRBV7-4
CASSFRTEKNNEQFF
TGTGCCAGCAGCTTCCGGACAGAGAAAAACAATGAGCAGTTCTTC
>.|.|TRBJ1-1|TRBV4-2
CASSLSEMNTEAFF
TGTGCCAGCAGCCTCAGTGAAATGAACACTGAAGCTTTCTTT
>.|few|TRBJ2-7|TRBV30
CAWSWGAGTYEQYF
TGTGCCTGGAGCTGGGGGGCGGGGACGTACGAGCAGTACTTC
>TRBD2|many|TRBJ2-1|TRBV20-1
CSATSGGYNEQFF
TGCAGTGCTACTAGCGGGGGCTACAATGAGCAGTTCTTC
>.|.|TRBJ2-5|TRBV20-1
CSAPGPKGNQETQYF
TGCAGTGCTCCCGGGCCAAAGGGGAACCAAGAGACCCAGTACTTC
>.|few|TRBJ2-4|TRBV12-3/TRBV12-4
CASSPGVKNIQYF
TGTGCCAGCAGCCCCGGGGTCAAAAACATTCAGTACTTC
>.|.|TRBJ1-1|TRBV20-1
CSAPGEGTEAFF
TGCAGTGCTCCAGGGGAGGGGACTGAAGCTTTCTTT
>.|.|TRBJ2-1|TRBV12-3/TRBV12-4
CASSLGGPSEQFF
TGTGCCAGCAGTTTAGGGGGGCCCAGTGAGCAGTTCTTC
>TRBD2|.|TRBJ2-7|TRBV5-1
CASSLGLAGGYATYEQYF
TGCGCCAGCAGCTTGGGACTAGCGGGAGGATACGCAACCTACGAGCAGTACTTC
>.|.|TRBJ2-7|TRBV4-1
CASSQVDSWIYEQYF
TGCGCCAGCAGCCAAGTGGATAGCTGGATCTACGAGCAGTACTTC
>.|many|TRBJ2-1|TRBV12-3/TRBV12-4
CASSFGPPDEQFF
TGTGCCAGCAGTTTCGGACCTCCGGATGAGCAGTTCTTC
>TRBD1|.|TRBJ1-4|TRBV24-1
CATSSGQSDEKLFF
TGTGCCACCAGCTCGGGACAGTCTGATGAAAAACTGTTTTTT
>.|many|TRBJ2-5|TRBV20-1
CSAKYQETQYF
TGCAGTGCTAAGTACCAAGAGACCCAGTACTTC
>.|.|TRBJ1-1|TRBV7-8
CASSKGVGTEAFF
TGTGCCAGCAGTAAGGGCGTAGGGACTGAAGCTTTCTTT
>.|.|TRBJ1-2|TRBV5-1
CASSLGGSVGYTF
TGCGCCAGCAGCTTGGGCGGCAGTGTTGGCTACACCTTC
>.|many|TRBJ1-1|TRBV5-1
CASSLGGFEAFF
TGCGCCAGCAGCTTAGGAGGCTTTGAAGCTTTCTTT
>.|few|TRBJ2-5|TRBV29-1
CSAMAGRETQYF
TGCAGCGCTATGGCAGGGAGGGAGACCCAGTACTTC
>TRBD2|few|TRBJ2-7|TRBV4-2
CASSQGTSAPYEQYF
TGTGCCAGCAGCCAGGGGACTAGCGCACCCTACGAGCAGTACTTC
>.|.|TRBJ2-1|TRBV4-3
CASSQDRSVNEQFF
TGCGCCAGCAGCCAAGATCGCTCAGTCAATGAGCAGTTCTTC
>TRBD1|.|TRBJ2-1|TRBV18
CASSKPGTGFRNEQFF
TGTGCCAGCTCAAAACCCGGGACAGGGTTTCGAAATGAGCAGTTCTTC
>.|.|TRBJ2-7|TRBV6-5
CASSYFGLGLNSYEQYF
TGTGCCAGCAGTTACTTTGGGCTGGGGTTGAACTCCTACGAGCAGTACTTC
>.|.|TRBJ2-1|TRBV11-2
CASSPRDAPSLGDEQFF
TGTGCCAGCAGCCCCCGGGACGCACCGAGCCTTGGGGATGAGCAGTTCTTC
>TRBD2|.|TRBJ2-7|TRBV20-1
CSARPTLTSGRVISYEQYF
TGCAGTGCTCGACCTACCCTGACTAGCGGGAGGGTTATATCCTACGAGCAGTACTTC
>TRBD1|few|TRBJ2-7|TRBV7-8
CASSLAVPRDREQAYEQYF
TGTGCCAGCAGCTTAGCGGTCCCCCGGGACAGGGAACAGGCCTACGAGCAGTACTTC
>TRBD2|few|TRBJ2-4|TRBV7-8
CASSLARLAGDKAKNIQYF
TGTGCCAGCAGCTTAGCGCGTCTAGCGGGGGATAAAGCCAAAAACATTCAGTACTTC
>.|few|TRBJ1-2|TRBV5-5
CASSFNQGRGNGYTF
TGTGCCAGCAGCTTCAATCAGGGGCGCGGGAATGGCTACACCTTC
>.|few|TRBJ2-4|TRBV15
CATSRDRGGRENIQYF
TGTGCCACCAGCAGAGATCGAGGGGGGAGGGAAAACATTCAGTACTTC
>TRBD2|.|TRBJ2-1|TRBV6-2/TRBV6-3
CASSYRGTTYNEQFF
TGTGCCAGCAGTTATCGAGGGACTACCTACAATGAGCAGTTCTTC
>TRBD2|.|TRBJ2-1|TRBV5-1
CASSLVASGALGEQFF
TGCGCCAGCAGCTTGGTGGCTAGCGGGGCCCTCGGTGAGCAGTTCTTC
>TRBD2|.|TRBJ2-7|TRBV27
CASSLVSPSGRAPSSYEQYF
TGTGCCAGCAGTTTAGTATCTCCTAGCGGGAGGGCCCCAAGCTCCTACGAGCAGTACTTC
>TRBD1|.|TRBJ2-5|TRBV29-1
CSVPARGETQYF
TGCAGCGTCCCCGCCAGGGGGGAGACCCAGTACTTC
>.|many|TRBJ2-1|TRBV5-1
CASSKAGYNEQFF
TGCGCCAGCAGCAAAGCTGGCTACAATGAGCAGTTCTTC
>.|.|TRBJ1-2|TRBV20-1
CSARDLKGGRVSGYGYTF
TGCAGTGCTAGAGATCTGAAGGGGGGTCGAGTGTCAGGCTATGGCTACACCTTC
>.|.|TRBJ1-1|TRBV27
CASSPRQVPNTEAFF
TGTGCCAGCAGTCCTAGACAGGTCCCGAACACTGAAGCTTTCTTT
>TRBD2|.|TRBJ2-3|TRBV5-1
CASGEGTGTDTQYF
TGCGCCAGCGGGGAGGGGACCGGCACAGATACGCAGTATTTT
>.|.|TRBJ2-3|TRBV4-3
CASSQDLKDRSTDTQYF
TGCGCCAGCAGCCAAGATCTTAAAGACAGAAGCACAGATACGCAGTATTTT
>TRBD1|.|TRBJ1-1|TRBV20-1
CSARPDRVAFF
TGCAGTGCTAGACCAGACAGGGTGGCTTTCTTT
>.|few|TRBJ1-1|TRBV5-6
CASSWTAHTEAFF
TGTGCCAGCAGCTGGACGGCCCACACTGAAGCTTTCTTT
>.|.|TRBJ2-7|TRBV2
CASSFRAGDGNEQYF
TGTGCCAGCAGCTTTAGGGCAGGGGATGGTAACGAGCAGTACTTC
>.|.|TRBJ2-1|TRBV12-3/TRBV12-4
CASSYRGAGYNEQFF
TGTGCCAGCAGTTACCGGGGCGCGGGCTACAATGAGCAGTTCTTC
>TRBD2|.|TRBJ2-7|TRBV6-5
CASSYIRGDYEQYF
TGTGCCAGCAGCTACATCCGGGGGGACTACGAGCAGTACTTC
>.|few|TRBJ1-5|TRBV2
CASRTVNQPQHF
TGTGCCAGCAGAACAGTCAATCAGCCCCAGCATTTT
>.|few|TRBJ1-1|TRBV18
CASSYLTENTEAFF
TGTGCCAGCTCATACCTCACAGAGAACACTGAAGCTTTCTTT
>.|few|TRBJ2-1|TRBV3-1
CASSPTRGEQFF
TGTGCCAGCAGCCCCACACGAGGTGAGCAGTTCTTC
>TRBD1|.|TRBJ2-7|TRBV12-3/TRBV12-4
CASSYDRATYEQYF
TGTGCCAGCAGTTACGACAGGGCTACCTACGAGCAGTACTTC
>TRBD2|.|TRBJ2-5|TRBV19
CASSIVGGLAEETQYF
TGTGCCAGTAGTATAGTGGGGGGACTAGCGGAAGAGACCCAGTACTTC
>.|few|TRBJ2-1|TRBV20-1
CSARKHWGGDEQFF
TGCAGTGCTAGAAAACACTGGGGCGGGGATGAGCAGTTCTTC